This TCR beta chain was sequenced during a study of CD8+ T cells in alopecia areata listed by TCRdb under 2018. For the wider study: The treated patients took part in an open-label pilot trial in which moderate-to-severe alopecia areata was treated with oral tofacitinib at 5 to 10 mg twice daily. RNA was obtained with the PAXgene miRNA kit for fixed scalp, the miRNeasy kit for PBMCs, and the RNeasy kit for mouse skin. In both human patients and the C3H/HeJ mouse model, the study applied high-throughput TCRbeta sequencing to look at T cell clonal expansion in alopecia areata. Patients on tofacitinib were biopsied at baseline and after 4 and 24 weeks of treatment, and several of the patients also had a later scalp biopsy. Amplification of TCRbeta CDR3 regions was done by immunoSEQ multiplex PCR using 35 Vbeta forward primers and 13 Jbeta reverse primers. In treated patients, disease severity was measured using the SALT score, which gives the percentage of scalp surface area affected. Scalp clonality was compared across normal scalp (n=4), patchy alopecia areata scalp (n=8), and alopecia totalis/universalis scalp (n=8). On the human side, TCRbeta sequencing was run on scalp tissue and on sorted CD4+ and CD8+ peripheral blood T cells from healthy controls and from alopecia areata patients with either patchy or totalis/universalis disease. Patients received tofacitinib for 6 to 18 months and were then followed off drug for 6 months to check for delayed response and recurrence. Points the paper makes about the study in general: During tofacitinib treatment, many expanded lesional clones remained in scalp and blood, and this persistence may partly explain relapse after treatment is stopped. Because the treated cohort was small and had just a single nonresponder, larger studies are needed to establish links between baseline CD8+ expansion and response. Resident alphabeta T cells in normal human skin are also sequenced, complicating scalp TCR repertoire analysis, unlike mouse skin dominated by gammadelta T cells. Compared with normal scalp, lesional scalp, particularly in alopecia totalis/universalis, had higher clonality and more expanded CD8+ clones, which suggests antigenic drive. Scalp clonality and the number of expanded CD8+ clones among the top 100 scalp clones were significantly decreased by tofacitinib. Compared with mice, TCR sequences shared between patients were less clear, possibly partly because of HLA diversity across the patient population.

To prepare the library, the immunoSEQ multiplex PCR assay was applied. RNA was extracted from all samples and reverse transcribed into cDNA, which served as template for TCR sequencing. First-strand cDNA was synthesized with SuperScript III using a 2:1 mix of oligo-dT and random hexamers. A synthetic immune receptor repertoire was used to assess amplification bias, and residual bias was removed computationally. In the source study's methods: Raw reads were preprocessed to remove errors, and CDR3 was defined according to IMGT conventions as the region from the conserved cysteine to phenylalanine. Clonality was computed as 1 minus the Shannon entropy, with the entropy normalized by log2 of the number of productive unique TCRs. CD4 or CD8 identity of scalp clones was inferred by cross-referencing scalp TCRbeta sequences with sorted blood CD4 and CD8 repertoires. Imported from immuneACCESS, the table was reduced by TCRdb to in-frame sequences with V and J called. These copies leave out some clones; in studies compared against another copy, an unresolved V gene accounts for under half, and the cause of the remainder is not known. V, J and clone size derive from that table, while D and trimming were established from the DNA sequence. The sample profile shows 150,000 to 200,000 clones; around 58% of them were found once. Approximately 16% of the sample goes to the ten largest clones.

The treatment or condition label, as the study defines it: oral pan-JAK inhibitor, 5-10 mg twice daily. Lesional scalp punch biopsies and peripheral blood were obtained from alopecia areata patients. PBMCs were isolated by density centrifugation and stained for CD3, CD4 and CD8, and CD4+ and CD8+ T cells were sorted on a FACSAria. As for this clone: Its antigen target is currently unknown. No base qualities exist here, and no much larger clone lies one base off it.

The specimen was CD4+ T cells sorted from blood, collected at approximately week 60, from a patient treated with tofacitinib. This TCR came from a human donor with alopecia areata.

This receptor carries the CDR3 CASSLPDLNTEAFF. The sequenced DNA is TGCGCCAGCAGCCTGCCGGATCTGAACACTGAAGCTTTCTTT. The chain couples TRBV5-1 to TRBJ1-1, with no confidently assigned D gene. From the cysteine through the phenylalanine, the CDR3 covers 14 amino acids. The CDR3 DNA has 42 bases and is translated from base 1. Trimming removed 4 bases from V and 0 bases from J, leaving 10 bases between the germline ends. CDR1 and CDR2, per the germline V gene, are SGHRS and YFSETQ. The reference TRBV5-1 and TRBJ1-1 proteins fill in what lies around the CDR3, so the full variable domain reads KAGVTQTPRYLIKTRGQQVTLSCSPISGHRSVSWYQQTPGQGLQFLFEYFSETQRNKGNFPGRFSGRQFSNSRSEMNVSTLELGDSALYLCASSLPDLNTEAFFGQGTRLTVV.